The sequence of this T cell receptor beta chain was determined in a study of T-cell reconstitution after alpha-beta-depleted transplantation in children. This clonotype has a handful of counts. This CDR3 contains 15 residues. V gave up 2 bases and J gave up 4 bases; unmatched junction bases: 3. Germline CDR1 reads MNHEY; CDR2 reads SMNVEV (reference sequence). Unique molecular identifiers were used to barcode this TCRbeta library. One entry per CDR3 protein, called by TCRdb with MiXCR from the PCR reads. This sample carries around 380,000 distinct CDR3 sequences, about a tenth of them seen once, and the ten largest clones take over 4.5%.

This sample comprised PBMCs from the stem cell graft donor, obtained from the stem cell graft. The chain joins TRBV27 to TRBJ2-2, with 8 nucleotides matching TRBD2. The receptor comes from a human donor who donated a stem cell graft to a child with acute myeloid leukemia. Here the CDR3 reads CASSLVLAGTGELFF. The CDR3 DNA sequence: TGTGCCAGCAGTTTAGTTCTAGCGGGCACCGGGGAGCTGTTTTTT.